These 32 T cell receptor beta chains were all obtained from the same sample, sequenced in a study of cytomegalovirus exposure and HLA in healthy donors. The PCR ran on 60 Vbeta and 13 Jbeta primers. This table comes from immunoSEQ multiplex PCR, and its TCRdb copy is limited to in-frame clones, with some not included. This sample's table reports fewer than 150,000 clones. Sequencing used PBMCs. The receptors derive from a man in his forties or fifties in good health and CMV-seronegative.

V gene TRBV6-1 combines with J gene TRBJ1-5; no definite D call. Germline CDR1 is MNHNS and CDR2 is SASEGT. The CDR3 totals 12 residues. V was clipped by 2 bases and J by 6 bases, with 5 bases between them. CDR3 protein: CASSERVQPQHF. In DNA, the CDR3 is TGTGCCAGCAGTGAACGGGTTCAGCCCCAGCATTTT.

The J gene is TRBJ2-2, the V gene TRBV18; 8 nucleotides agree with TRBD1. V dropped 1 base and J dropped 5; count of bases not matched to a gene: 3. This CDR3 is built from 15 residues. The germline gives CDR1 KGHSH, CDR2 LQKENI. CDR3 loop: CASSPRRTGTGELFF. In DNA form, the CDR3 reads TGTGCCAGCTCACCACGGCGGACAGGGACCGGGGAGCTGTTTTTT.

V and J are TRBV7-8 and TRBJ1-2, with a possible D match to TRBD1 (5 bases). The V gene's germline CDR1 is SGHVS and CDR2 FQNEAQ. Trimming shortened V by 2 bases and J by 7 bases, and 8 bases separated the two germline ends. This CDR3 is built from 12 residues. The CDR3 here is CASSLWGVGYTF. The CDR3 coding sequence is TGTGCCAGCAGCTTATGGGGGGTTGGCTACACCTTC.

The rearrangement links TRBV15 to TRBJ2-1, with 10 bases aligning to TRBD2. Germline-derived CDR1 and CDR2 are LNHNV and YYDKDF (reference sequence). V gave up 1 base and J gave up 3 bases; unmatched junction bases: 9. There are 18 residues in the CDR3. This CDR3 is CATSRGVVAGGLYNEQFF. CDR3 nucleotides: TGTGCCACCAGCAGAGGCGTGGTAGCGGGGGGCCTCTACAATGAGCAGTTCTTC.

The CDR3: CASSSSGTVNNEQFF. The CDR3 DNA follows: TGTGCCAGCAGTTCATCCGGGACAGTTAACAATGAGCAGTTCTTC. The V call is TRBV6-1, the J call TRBJ2-1; TRBD1 matches at 7 bases. This CDR3 comprises 15 residues. V lost 5 bases to trimming and J lost 5 bases; unmatched junction nucleotides: 9. Germline V gene lookup returns CDR1 MNHNS and CDR2 SASEGT.

The genes are TRBV5-6 and TRBJ1-1; possibly TRBD1 for D (6 bases). Germline values: CDR1 SGHDT, CDR2 YYEEEE. V was pared by 3 bases and J by 2 bases, with 14 bases between. This CDR3 region has 15 residues. CDR3 residues: CASSWGGQTNTEAFF. In DNA form, the CDR3 reads TGTGCCAGCAGCTGGGGGGGACAAACAAACACTGAAGCTTTCTTT.

V usage is TRBV21-1 and J usage is TRBJ1-4; TRBD1 is taken as the D call from the table, unchecked against the DNA. TRBV21-1 is assigned pseudogene status. The CDR3 totals 13 residues. CDR3 bases: TGTGCCAGCAGCGCAGGGTCGTATGAAAAACTGTTTTTT. It codes for CASSAGSYEKLFF.

The chain couples TRBV5-6 to TRBJ1-3, with D possibly TRBD1 on 5 matching bases. The CDR3 spans 17 residues. V was cut by 3 bases and J by 0 bases, with 16 bases left in between. Germline assignment: CDR1 SGHDT and CDR2 YYEEEE. This CDR3 is CASSSRWQGSSGNTIYF. CDR3 DNA: TGTGCCAGCAGCTCGAGGTGGCAGGGCAGCTCTGGAAACACCATATATTTT.

The chain is built from TRBV10-3 and TRBJ2-3, with 8 bases fitting TRBD1. The CDR3 is made up of 13 amino acids. Trimming removed 11 bases from V and 4 bases from J; junction bases left unmatched: 8. Germline CDR1 ENHRY, CDR2 SYGVKD. This CDR3 reads CAVDRGSADTQYF. Here the CDR3 DNA reads TGTGCCGTCGACAGGGGATCGGCAGATACGCAGTATTTT.

J is TRBJ1-5 and V is TRBV2; 8 bases align to TRBD1. The ends lost 5 bases at V and 3 bases at J; junction bases unmatched: 3. Per the germline V gene, CDR1 is SNHLY and CDR2 is FYNNEI. CDR3 size: 14 residues. CDR3 DNA sequence: TGTGCCAGCAGTTGGACAGGGCTCAATCAGCCCCAGCATTTT. Its translation is CASSWTGLNQPQHF.

This chain joins TRBV4-1 and TRBJ2-2, with D possibly being TRBD1 (5 bases). Germline V gene sequence: CDR1 MGHRA, CDR2 YSYEKL. The CDR3 consists of 16 residues. V was pared by 2 bases and J by 5 bases, with 15 bases between. CDR3: CASSQQGYLSTGELFF. CDR3 bases: TGCGCCAGCAGCCAACAGGGTTATCTTAGTACCGGGGAGCTGTTTTTT.

The rearrangement joins TRBV5-1 to TRBJ1-2; TRBD1 matches 9 bases. With V trimmed by 0 bases and J by 8 bases, 5 bases remained unmatched. In germline, CDR1 is SGHRS, CDR2 YFSETQ. The CDR3 sequence is 14 residues long. DNA for the CDR3: TGCGCCAGCAGCTTGGCACAGGGGGCTCGGGGCTACACCTTC. Protein: CASSLAQGARGYTF.

This chain uses TRBV5-6 with TRBJ1-6; unclear D gene. The CDR3 loop spans 16 amino acids. CDR1 is SGHDT, CDR2 YYEEEE, per germline. Trimming cost V 0 bases and J 6 bases, with 13 bases left between them. CDR3 nucleotide sequence: TGTGCCAGCAGCTTGGAGGTGCAGGCCCGTAATTCACCCCTCCACTTT. This sequence encodes CASSLEVQARNSPLHF.

The gene calls are TRBV10-2 and TRBJ1-2; D gene ambiguous. CDR3 size: 13 residues. The V and J ends lost 3 bases and 7 bases respectively, with 12 bases between them. Per the germline V gene, CDR1 is WSHSY and CDR2 is SAAADI. The CDR3 spells CASSDPRNGGYTF. The CDR3, as DNA: TGCGCCAGCAGTGACCCCAGGAACGGTGGCTACACCTTC.

The DNA of the CDR3 is TGTGCCAGCTCACCCCCGACTAGTTACGAGCAGTACTTC. Its translation: CASSPPTSYEQYF. The J gene is TRBJ2-7, the V gene TRBV18; D perhaps matches TRBD2 (6 bases). The length of the CDR3 is 13 residues. In germline, CDR1 is KGHSH, CDR2 LQKENI. The V gene lost 3 bases and the J gene lost 4 bases, with 10 bases spanning the gap.

The chain employs TRBV4-3 and TRBJ1-2, with TRBD1 matching over 7 bases. Germline V gives CDR1 LGHNA, CDR2 YSLEER. This CDR3 spans 16 amino acids. Trimming cost V 1 base and J 3 bases; bases outside gene matches: 8. CDR3 protein: CASSQGRDSGYYGYTF. Written as DNA, the CDR3 is TGCGCCAGCAGCCAAGGCCGGGACAGTGGTTACTATGGCTACACCTTC.

The DNA of the CDR3 is TGTGCCAGCAGTGGCGGGTTTGGGTCGGCTGGAAACACCATATATTTT. Translating it yields CASSGGFGSAGNTIYF. This chain joins TRBV25-1 and TRBJ1-3; no clear D gene. Trimming took 4 bases from V and 2 from J, leaving 15 bases between them. In germline, CDR1 is MGHDK, CDR2 SYGVNS. The CDR3 has 16 amino acids.

The V call is TRBV19, the J call TRBJ1-5, with D possibly matching TRBD1 (5 bases). Germline assignment: CDR1 LNHDA and CDR2 SQIVND (reference sequence). The germline V and J ends were trimmed by 7 bases and 3 bases, with 13 bases remaining between them. The CDR3 has 14 residues. CDR3 bases: TGTGCCAGTACCCTCGGGGGGGACAATCAGCCCCAGCATTTT. Translating it yields CASTLGGDNQPQHF.

The rearrangement links TRBV7-3 to TRBJ2-1; 9 nucleotides match TRBD2. This CDR3 is built from 16 residues. V gave up 0 bases and J gave up 7 bases; unmatched junction bases: 7. CDR1 SGHTA and CDR2 FQGTGA come from the germline V gene. CDR3 amino acids: CASSLTAGGLGNEQFF. The CDR3 nucleotides are TGTGCCAGCAGCTTAACTGCGGGGGGGCTTGGTAATGAGCAGTTCTTC.

As concerns this clone: The sample has other DNA sequences that encode this CDR3 too. The rearrangement links TRBV7-3 to TRBJ2-6, with unresolved D. Per the germline V gene, CDR1 is SGHTA and CDR2 is FQGTGA. This CDR3 has 15 residues. The V gene lost 1 base and the J gene lost 0 bases, with 4 bases spanning the gap. The CDR3 DNA sequence: TGTGCCAGCAGCTTAAGCGGCTCTGGGGCCAACGTCCTGACTTTC. This sequence encodes CASSLSGSGANVLTF.

J is TRBJ1-2 and V is TRBV27; D perhaps matches TRBD1 (6 bases). The V and J ends lost 3 bases and 1 base respectively, with 15 bases between them. CDR3 length: 16 amino acids. In germline, CDR1 is MNHEY, CDR2 SMNVEV (reference sequence). The CDR3 loop reads CASSFTGLTYNYGYTF. The CDR3 DNA follows: TGTGCCAGCAGTTTTACAGGGCTTACCTATAACTATGGCTACACCTTC.

The rearrangement uses TRBV2 and TRBJ1-5; TRBD1 agrees at 8 bases. There are 15 residues in the CDR3. The germline CDR1 and CDR2 sequences are SNHLY and FYNNEI. V trimming: 3 bases; J trimming: 2 bases; junction bases outside the gene matches: 3. The CDR3 protein is CASSDNRGGNQPQHF. The CDR3 coding sequence is TGTGCCAGCAGTGATAACAGGGGGGGCAATCAGCCCCAGCATTTT.

This chain links TRBV25-1 with TRBJ2-7; 11 bases are a match to TRBD1. Germline-derived CDR1 and CDR2 are MGHDK and SYGVNS. CDR3 length: 14 amino acids. The V gene end was trimmed by 7 bases and the J gene end by 0 bases; junction bases not matched to a gene: 2. CDR3 DNA sequence: TGTGCCAGCATCGGGACAGGGGGCTCCTACGAGCAGTACTTC. It encodes CASIGTGGSYEQYF.

This rearrangement joins TRBV14 to TRBJ2-3; 9 nucleotides align to TRBD2. Looked up from germline, CDR1 is SGHDN and CDR2 is FVKESK. The J segment lost 5 bases and the V segment lost 1 base, leaving 7 bases of the junction unmatched. The CDR3 extends over 16 amino acids. In DNA, the CDR3 is TGTGCCAGCAGCCAAGTAGCGGGGGCGCAGGAAGATACGCAGTATTTT. Translated: CASSQVAGAQEDTQYF.

The gene calls are TRBV5-1 and TRBJ2-2, with TRBD2 identical over 13 bases. The trim removed 3 bases at V and 1 base at J, leaving 3 bases unmatched. The V gene's germline CDR1 is SGHRS and CDR2 YFSETQ. This CDR3 contains 17 residues. CDR3 region: CASSSGLAGVNTGELFF. DNA of the CDR3: TGCGCCAGCAGCTCCGGACTAGCGGGGGTGAACACCGGGGAGCTGTTTTTT.

The chain employs TRBV4-1 and TRBJ2-1, with 9 nucleotides matching TRBD2. V gave up 1 base and J gave up 3 bases; unmatched junction bases: 4. The germline CDR1 and CDR2 sequences are MGHRA and YSYEKL. CDR3 length: 16 residues. CDR3 loop: CASSQGIAGVYNEQFF. The CDR3 DNA is TGCGCCAGCAGCCAAGGAATAGCGGGGGTCTACAATGAGCAGTTCTTC.

The chain uses TRBV4-3 and TRBJ2-2; D remains ambiguous. The CDR3 sequence is 13 residues long. Germline V gene sequence: CDR1 LGHNA, CDR2 YSLEER. V was pared by 4 bases and J by 7 bases, with 10 bases between. The CDR3 DNA is TGCGCCAGCAGCCCCGGTATGTTCGGGGAGCTGTTTTTT. Encoded protein: CASSPGMFGELFF.

The rearrangement links TRBV25-1 to TRBJ1-6; D gene uncertain. The CDR3 length is 14 residues. Trimming cost V 4 bases and J 7 bases, with 11 bases left between them. From germline, CDR1 is MGHDK and CDR2 SYGVNS. This CDR3 reads CASSAAGFNSPLHF. CDR3 nucleotide sequence: TGTGCCAGCAGTGCGGCAGGATTCAATTCACCCCTCCACTTT.

The genes are TRBV28 and TRBJ1-1; D call uncertain. The germline gives CDR1 MDHEN, CDR2 SYDVKM. The CDR3 length is 12 residues. The V end was cut by 8 bases, the J end by 0 bases, with 7 bases between. CDR3 loop: CASRQVNTEAFF. The DNA of the CDR3 is TGTGCCAGCCGTCAGGTGAACACTGAAGCTTTCTTT.

The gene calls are TRBV6-6 and TRBJ1-1; possibly TRBD1 for D (6 bases). The CDR3 is made up of 14 amino acids. The germline V and J ends were trimmed by 0 bases and 3 bases, with 8 bases remaining between them. Germline V gene sequence: CDR1 MNHNY, CDR2 SVGAGI (reference sequence). CDR3 sequence reads: CASSYSAGDTEAFF. In nucleotides, the CDR3 is TGTGCCAGCAGTTACTCCGCAGGGGACACTGAAGCTTTCTTT.

The CDR3 nucleotides read TGCAGCGTTGACGGGGACACGCTACACGAGACCCAGTACTTC. It encodes CSVDGDTLHETQYF. The gene calls are TRBV29-1 and TRBJ2-5, with a weak D call TRBD1 (6 bases). The length of the CDR3 is 14 residues. The ends were cut back, 3 bases at V and 5 bases at J, with 16 bases in the middle. The germline V gene encodes CDR1 SQVTM and CDR2 ANQGSEA.

This chain uses TRBV9 with TRBJ1-1; D might be TRBD1 (6 bases). The germline V gene has CDR1 SGDLS and CDR2 YYNGEE. The CDR3 loop spans 14 amino acids. Trimming stripped 4 bases from V and 7 bases from J, with 17 bases between. CDR3 residues: CASSPRGGAVEAFF. Written as DNA, the CDR3 is TGTGCCAGCAGCCCACGGGGGGGGGCAGTTGAAGCTTTCTTT.